This TCR beta chain was captured by sequencing in a study of blood T cell repertoires in COVID-19. About the research overall: The United States, Italy and Spain supplied acute and convalescent COVID-19 samples. The cDNA or gDNA used as material had been derived from T cells, B-cell-depleted T cells, or PBMCs.

The CDR3 totals 19 residues. Trimming removed 0 bases at V and 0 bases at J, with 21 bases between. The germline V gene has CDR1 SGHRS and CDR2 YFSETQ. In the original processing: For nucleated cells, counts were estimated from reference gene primer amplification. Measured with immunoSEQ multiplex PCR; TCRdb has only the in-frame clones, and not every one. Clonal size and the V and J genes are those of that table, whereas D and trimming came from the DNA. There are approximately 130,000 clones in the sample; roughly 79% occur only once, and 10% to 13% lies in the top ten. The sequenced material came from peripheral blood. This chain joins TRBV5-1 and TRBJ1-1, with a tentative D call TRBD1 (5 bases). This receptor was taken from a human donor in a cohort sampled during active COVID-19. The CDR3 protein is CASSLGSRWGRLVNTEAFF. CDR3 nucleotide sequence: TGCGCCAGCAGCTTGGGAAGTCGGTGGGGCAGATTGGTGAACACTGAAGCTTTCTTT.